This T cell receptor beta chain originates from a study of T cells in Graves' hyperthyroidism and ophthalmopathy. Patients with uncontrolled infections, other autoimmune diseases, pregnancy or lactation were excluded. V was clipped by 0 bases and J by 11 bases, with 11 bases between them. There are 13 residues in the CDR3. Germline V gene lookup returns CDR1 LGHNA and CDR2 YNFKEQ. Amplified TCR beta CDR3 regions derived from RNA transcripts. Initially, a first-round RT-PCR of the TCR CDR3 employed the HTBI primer set. TCRdb re-called the multiplex PCR reads with MiXCR, one entry per CDR3 protein. Of 300,000 to 350,000 distinct CDR3 sequences in the sample, over 20% were seen once.

The clonotype was recovered from a woman in her forties or fifties with Graves' hyperthyroidism. The V call is TRBV4-2, the J call TRBJ2-1; no reliable D call. Sample: blood. The CDR3 loop reads CASSQDQLSKQFF. The CDR3 DNA reads TGTGCCAGCAGCCAAGATCAACTAAGTAAGCAGTTCTTC.